This record looks at one T cell receptor (beta chain) sequence and its context. What it binds is unknown. PCR primers comprised 60 Vbeta and 13 Jbeta primers. Profiled with immunoSEQ multiplex PCR; TCRdb holds only in-frame clones, not every one. The data contain roughly 100,000 clones, about 70% of them singletons. These data belong to a study of cytomegalovirus exposure and HLA in healthy donors. Study context: Caucasian-associated ancestry cluster membership applied to about 77% of 398 genotyped donors.

Deletions cut 1 base from V and 4 bases from J, with 7 bases between. This CDR3 comprises 13 residues. CDR1 LGHNA and CDR2 YNFKEQ come from the germline V gene. Study findings and constraints: Previously analyzed data showed that most TCR beta V segments were productive at a frequency of about 87% or about 30%. Rare TCR sequences predominated, though certain public TCRs were found in many donors. The listing of 150 to 200 TCR beta chains classed them as cytomegalovirus-associated.

The receptor was derived from a woman aged 50 to 60 in good health and CMV-seropositive. The V call is TRBV4-2, the J call TRBJ1-1, with a possible D match to TRBD1 (5 bases). Sequenced sample: PBMCs. CDR3 sequence reads: CASSQARGTEAFF. The CDR3 DNA sequence: TGTGCCAGCAGCCAAGCAAGGGGCACTGAAGCTTTCTTT.